The text below deals with one TCR beta chain. The antigen is not known. The CDR3 totals 16 residues. The germline V gene has CDR1 SGHDN and CDR2 FVKESK. Deletions cut 0 bases from V and 1 base from J, with 12 bases between. With 60 Vbeta and 13 Jbeta primers, the PCR was carried out. Assay: immunoSEQ multiplex PCR; the TCRdb copy retains only in-frame clones and omits some. This table holds 150,000 to 200,000 clones, roughly 73% found once. Each donor was nominally healthy when sampled (though unrecorded immune exposures were likely). These data are taken from a study of cytomegalovirus exposure and HLA in healthy donors. General observations from the study: A classifier reportedly called cytomegalovirus status with high sensitivity and specificity. Some V segments could not be told apart, so they were left out, TRBV6-2 and TRBV6-3 among them. Information on immune exposure was restricted to one variable (CMV serostatus).

The sequencing sample was made of PBMCs. The TCR originated in a woman under 40 in good health and CMV-seronegative. The J gene is TRBJ1-1, the V gene TRBV14; D not certain. This chain's CDR3 is CASSQDTPLPNTEAFF. For the CDR3, the DNA is TGTGCCAGCAGCCAAGATACCCCACTACCGAACACTGAAGCTTTCTTT.